Listed here are 12 T cell receptor delta chains from one sample, sequenced in a study of gamma delta lymphoproliferative disorders and STAT genes (dated by TCRdb to about 2018). Genomic DNA from peripheral blood mononuclear cells isolated from patients and controls was used for TCR sequencing. Receptors were amplified or captured by multiplex PCR. The reads were generated on an Illumina MiSeq. TCRdb reprocessed the public data with the CATT caller; entries with the same nucleotide sequence were combined afterwards. Across this sample there are 2,300 or so delta-chain clones, with about 1.5% seen only once. 45% to 50% of the sample goes to the ten largest clones. Sequenced input: blood. The receptors here all came from a human donor in good health.

This clone was seen more than once but under ten times. The mismatch at residue 5 between this DNA's translation and the TCRdb protein of a much larger clone likely reflects a read error; the protein shown is translated from the DNA. The chain couples TRDV1 to TRDJ1, with 12 bases aligning to TRDD3. The germline CDR1 and CDR2 sequences are TSWWSYY and QGS. The CDR3 has 22 residues. Losses at the gene ends were 4 bases for V and 2 bases for J; bases not matched to a gene: 23. CDR3 nucleotide sequence: TGTGCTCTTGGGGGACCTTTATTCCTACTAAGGTACTGGGGGATACAGACCGATAAACTCATCTTT. Translated, it gives CALGGPLFLLRYWGIQTDKLIF.

As concerns this clone: This probably arose from a read error, given a far larger clone one base away. Distinct nucleotide sequences in the sample also encode this CDR3. This chain connects TRDV1 to TRDJ1; D is perhaps TRDD2 or TRDD3 (6 bases each). The CDR3 has 21 residues. The germline CDR1 and CDR2 sequences are TSWWSYY and QGS. CDR3 amino acids: CALGELGNFLYWAVYTDKLIF. As DNA, the CDR3 is TGTGCCCTTGGGGAACTAGGTAACTTCCTTTACTGGGCCGTGTACACCGATAAACTCATCTTT.

In its sample, this clone was seen a few times. Translating this DNA gives a protein that differs at residue 11 from the TCRdb one, which belongs to a much larger clone; a read error is likely, and the protein shown is this translation. This chain joins TRDV3 and TRDJ1; the match to TRDD3 covers 7 bases. Unmatched junction bases numbered 21, after V lost 4 bases and J lost 4 bases. The germline V gene encodes CDR1 TVYSNPD and CDR2 GDNSRS (reference sequence). The CDR3 totals 17 residues. DNA of the CDR3: TGTGCCTCTAACCCCCCCCATAAGTGGGGGAACGACGATAAACTCATCTTT. Its protein is CASNPPHKWGNDDKLIF.

Of note for this clone: TCRdb's listed protein matches a much larger clone and diverges from this DNA's translation at residue 12, likely through a read error; the protein shown comes from the DNA. J is TRDJ3 and V is TRDV2, with 9 bases matching TRDD3. The CDR3 totals 21 residues. The ends lost 1 base at V and 1 base at J; junction bases unmatched: 13. Germline V CDR1 and CDR2: GEAIGNYY, EKD. This CDR3 reads CACDTLLGDSYLSWDTRQMFF. The CDR3, as DNA: TGTGCCTGTGACACGCTACTGGGGGACAGCTACTTATCCTGGGACACCCGACAGATGTTTTTC.

This clone turned up a few times. TCRdb's listed protein matches a much larger clone and diverges from this DNA's translation at residue 14, likely through a read error; the protein shown comes from the DNA. This chain joins TRDV2 and TRDJ1, with D perhaps TRDD3 (5 bases). This CDR3 spans 19 amino acids. CDR1 is GEAIGNYY and CDR2 is EKD in the germline V gene. With 3 bases removed from V and 3 bases from J, the gap between germline ends came to 28 bases. CDR3 DNA sequence: TGTGCCTGTGACGGGATCGTCCATCCTGAGGGAGAGTACGCCGATAAACTCATCTTT. Translated: CACDGIVHPEGEYADKLIF.

This clone was seen a handful of times. A far larger clone differs by one base, so this is likely a read error. Distinct nucleotide sequences in the sample also encode this CDR3. This CDR3 is CALGELLRPHTIWGMYTDKLIF. CDR3 bases: TGTGCTCTTGGGGAACTTTTACGCCCGCATACTATCTGGGGAATGTACACCGATAAGCTCATCTTT. The chain combines TRDV1 with TRDJ1, with D perhaps TRDD3 (6 bases). Per germline, CDR1 TSWWSYY and CDR2 QGS. The CDR3 spans 22 residues.

This clone was seen a handful of times. The protein TCRdb lists belongs to a much larger clone and differs from this DNA's translation at residue 16, which points to a read error; the protein shown is made from the DNA. The chain recombines TRDV1 with TRDJ1; TRDD3 agrees at 11 bases. Looked up from germline, CDR1 is TSWWSYY and CDR2 is QGS. J lost 0 bases, V lost 0 bases, and 24 bases had no gene match. The CDR3 contains 24 residues. This chain's CDR3 is CALGELLFYALSGGYVVYTDKLIF. The DNA of the CDR3 is TGTGCTCTTGGGGAACTATTGTTCTACGCACTTAGTGGGGGATACGTAGTGTACACCGATAAACTCATCTTT.

About this clone: The TCRdb record carries a much larger clone's protein, which differs from this DNA's translation at residue 20; a read error is the likely cause, and the protein listed here is the DNA translation. V usage is TRDV1 and J usage is TRDJ1, with 11 positions matching TRDD3. Germline CDR1 is TSWWSYY and CDR2 is QGS. The CDR3 has 24 amino acids. CDR3 nucleotide sequence: TGTGCTCTTGGGGAACTATTGTTCTACGCACTTAGTGGGGGATACGCAGTGTACACCAATAAACTCATCTTT. Protein: CALGELLFYALSGGYAVYTNKLIF.

This clone was counted only a few times. For this DNA, TCRdb reports the protein of a much larger clone, which diverges at residue 3, most likely from a read error; the protein presented here is translated directly from the DNA. The CDR3 region has the DNA TGTGCCCGTGACACCGTAGTGGGGGAGCCAAAATACACCGATAAACTCATCTTT. Translated: CARDTVVGEPKYTDKLIF. The chain recombines TRDV2 with TRDJ1; 7 positions agree with TRDD3. CDR1 is GEAIGNYY and CDR2 is EKD in the germline V gene. This CDR3 comprises 18 residues.

This clone turned up a few times. A far larger clone is one base from this, pointing to a likely read error. The genes are TRDV2 and TRDJ1, with 7 bases lining up with TRDD2. V shed 8 bases and J 0 bases; nucleotides not matched to a gene: 23. Germline V gives CDR1 GEAIGNYY, CDR2 EKD. The CDR3 is 19 residues long. The CDR3 region has the DNA TGTGCCTCTCCTTCCTGCGACGGGGACACGAGGACGTACACCGATAAACTCATCTTT. Translated: CASPSCDGDTRTYTDKLIF.

By frequency in the sample, this clone is large. The same CDR3 arises from other DNA sequences in this sample as well. The rearrangement joins TRDV1 to TRDJ1; 7 bases agree with TRDD3. V gave up 0 bases and J gave up 4 bases; unmatched junction bases: 26. Germline CDR1 and CDR2: TSWWSYY and QGS. The CDR3 runs to 22 residues. CDR3 nucleotide sequence: TGTGCTCTTGGGGAACTCGAAGCTGAGGGATACCGATCACCTAGACTGGGCGATAAACTCATCTTT. Its translation: CALGELEAEGYRSPRLGDKLIF.

On this clone itself: The likely explanation is a read error, given a far larger clone one base away. Other DNA sequences in this specimen translate into the identical CDR3. J is TRDJ1 and V is TRDV3, with D unclear. This CDR3 has 17 amino acids. The germline V and J ends were trimmed by 4 bases and 0 bases, with 24 bases remaining between them. Germline V gene data show CDR1 as TVYSNPD and CDR2 as GDNSRS (reference sequence). CDR3 in amino acids: CASIYPQGAVYTDKLIF. In nucleotides, the CDR3 is TGTGCCTCCATCTACCCTCAAGGTGCTGTGTACACCGATAAACTCATCTTT.